The clone carrying this TCR beta chain was observed many times. What it binds is unknown. This sample is part of a study of CD8 T cells in ankylosing spondylitis. Notes on the study in general: CD8+ cells made up the disease-linked clones, which were relatively rare in peripheral blood. Seemingly distinctive of ankylosing spondylitis blood was a TCR beta motif formed by eight highly homologous variants.

Between the trimmed V and J ends, which lost 6 bases and 1 base, there was a span of 9 bases. Germline V CDR1 and CDR2: ENHRY, SYGVKD. The CDR3 has 13 amino acids. TCRdb recomputed calls from the 5' RACE reads with MiXCR, one row per CDR3 protein. This table has 500,000 to 650,000 distinct CDR3 sequences, 5.3% appearing once. The chain links TRBV10-3 to TRBJ1-1; weak D call: TRBD1 (5 bases). This receptor was obtained from a male donor with ankylosing spondylitis. Sequenced sample: blood, either unsorted or a sorted T cell fraction (not recorded which). The CDR3: CAIRGGQNTEAFF. The DNA for the CDR3 is TGTGCCATCAGGGGTGGACAGAACACTGAAGCTTTCTTT.